Presented here are 31 T cell receptor beta chains from one specimen sequenced in a study of blood T cell repertoires in COVID-19. The method was immunoSEQ multiplex PCR; TCRdb's version includes in-frame clones alone and lacks a portion of them. The table includes about 320,000 clones, 90% detected once. Material: PBMCs or T cells enriched from blood (not recorded which). Receptors were obtained from a woman aged 30 to 39 who had been exposed to COVID-19.

The chain has TRBV2 and TRBJ2-3; D possibly corresponds to TRBD1 (5 bases). The CDR3 loop spans 18 amino acids. Trimming left V 6 bases short and J 1 base short, with 23 bases between. Germline V gene sequence: CDR1 SNHLY, CDR2 FYNNEI. In nucleotides, the CDR3 is TGTGCCAGCAGGAGCAGGGTAAGGGGCCAAAACGGCACAGATACGCAGTATTTT. This gives the protein CASRSRVRGQNGTDTQYF.

This clone was observed a few times. This chain connects TRBV4-2 to TRBJ2-2; possible D gene TRBD2, 5 bases. V was clipped by 1 base and J by 1 base, with 19 bases between them. The CDR3 runs to 19 residues. Germline V gene lookup returns CDR1 LGHNA and CDR2 YNFKEQ. The CDR3 DNA follows: TGTGCCAGCAGCCAAGTACCTTACGGGAACGGGAAGAACACCGGGGAGCTGTTTTTT. Translated: CASSQVPYGNGKNTGELFF.

The chain links TRBV5-4 to TRBJ1-3; D is uncertain. Germline CDR1 and CDR2: SGHNT and YYREEE (reference sequence). The CDR3 length is 15 residues. The V gene lost 3 bases and the J gene lost 4 bases, with 14 bases spanning the gap. The CDR3 sequence: CASSWGGFGGNTIYF. The CDR3 DNA follows: TGTGCCAGCAGCTGGGGAGGGTTTGGCGGAAACACCATATATTTT.

The chain recombines TRBV6-5 with TRBJ1-1; a weak D match, TRBD1 (6 bases). The CDR3 runs to 14 residues. From germline, CDR1 is MNHEY and CDR2 SVGAGI. The germline V and J ends were trimmed by 6 bases and 1 base, with 12 bases remaining between them. CDR3 sequence: CASSPGQRNTEAFF. CDR3 DNA sequence: TGTGCCAGCAGCCCCGGACAGAGGAACACTGAAGCTTTCTTT.

This chain links TRBV5-4 with TRBJ1-2; perhaps TRBD1 as D (5 bases). Germline lookup yields CDR1 SGHNT and CDR2 YYREEE (reference sequence). Trimming removed 3 bases from V and 7 bases from J, with 16 bases in between. The CDR3 has 14 amino acids. The CDR3 is CASSYPGEAGGYTF. DNA for the CDR3: TGTGCCAGCAGCTACCCGGGGGAGGCGGGTGGCTACACCTTC.

This clone was counted once. J is TRBJ1-2 and V is TRBV19; D is undetermined. V dropped 0 bases and J dropped 7 bases, with 9 bases sitting between them. The CDR3 loop spans 13 amino acids. CDR1 and CDR2 (germline): LNHDA, SQIVND (reference sequence). CDR3 amino acids: CASSIDVTTGYTF. The CDR3 bases are TGTGCCAGTAGTATAGATGTGACTACTGGCTACACCTTC.

The rearrangement links TRBV28 to TRBJ1-2; possible D gene TRBD1, 6 bases. V lost 5 bases to trimming and J lost 4 bases, with 14 bases between them. CDR1 is MDHEN, CDR2 SYDVKM, per germline. The CDR3 runs to 14 residues. CDR3 in amino acids: CASSTLGQVYGYTF. CDR3 nucleotides: TGTGCCAGCAGTACCCTGGGACAAGTCTATGGCTACACCTTC.

This rearrangement joins TRBV6-5 to TRBJ1-2; D is possibly TRBD1 (5 bases). Germline lookup yields CDR1 MNHEY and CDR2 SVGAGI. The CDR3 consists of 12 residues. Trimming pared 7 bases from V and 6 bases from J, leaving 12 bases between. The CDR3 region has the DNA TGTGCCAGCACAGGGTGGGAAAATGGCTACACCTTC. This encodes CASTGWENGYTF.

The chain carries TRBV19 and TRBJ1-5, with 11 positions matching TRBD1. CDR1 is LNHDA and CDR2 is SQIVND in the germline V gene (reference sequence). V lost 7 bases to trimming and J lost 5 bases; unmatched junction nucleotides: 4. This CDR3 is 14 amino acids long. DNA for the CDR3: TGTGCCAGTACCGTGGGACAGGGGGATCAGCCCCAGCATTTT. Amino acid sequence: CASTVGQGDQPQHF.

The genes are TRBV5-1 and TRBJ1-3; 7 bases are a match to TRBD1. J lost 2 bases, V lost 2 bases, and 7 bases had no gene match. Germline assignment: CDR1 SGHRS and CDR2 YFSETQ. The CDR3 loop spans 16 amino acids. CDR3 nucleotides: TGCGCCAGCAGCTTAAGACAGGGAGTAGCTGGAAACACCATATATTTT. Translating it yields CASSLRQGVAGNTIYF.

The chain combines TRBV10-3 with TRBJ1-2, with D possibly being TRBD1 (5 bases). The germline V and J ends were trimmed by 3 bases and 1 base, with 15 bases remaining between them. Germline assignment: CDR1 ENHRY and CDR2 SYGVKD. The CDR3 is 16 amino acids. Here the CDR3 DNA reads TGTGCCATCAGTGAACTCGGGGGGGGTTTTAACTATGGCTACACCTTC. Its protein is CAISELGGGFNYGYTF.

This clone was detected a few times. The chain carries TRBV5-1 and TRBJ2-2, with TRBD2 identical over 14 bases. The CDR3 length is 16 residues. Germline CDR1 is SGHRS and CDR2 is YFSETQ. V lost 5 bases and J lost 6; bases outside the gene matches: 6. This CDR3 is CASRPPGLAGAGELFF. The CDR3 DNA reads as TGCGCCAGCAGGCCGCCGGGACTAGCGGGGGCCGGGGAGCTGTTTTTT.

The genes are TRBV9 and TRBJ2-1; 7 bases map to TRBD1. The CDR3 runs 16 residues. The J segment lost 2 bases and the V segment lost 3 bases, leaving 8 bases of the junction unmatched. Germline CDR1 reads SGDLS; CDR2 reads YYNGEE. CDR3 sequence reads: CASSARGQHTYNEQFF. Written as DNA, the CDR3 is TGTGCCAGCAGCGCCCGGGGACAGCATACCTACAATGAGCAGTTCTTC.

This chain uses TRBV6-5 with TRBJ2-7; D possibly corresponds to TRBD2 (5 bases). The CDR3 totals 13 residues. V dropped 7 bases and J dropped 5 bases, with 15 bases sitting between them. Per germline, CDR1 MNHEY and CDR2 SVGAGI. The CDR3 region has the DNA TGTGCCAGCAACCCAGGAGGTCCGAACGAGCAGTACTTC. As protein: CASNPGGPNEQYF.

This clone occurred a few times. The sample carries other DNA sequences with the same CDR3. The chain couples TRBV19 to TRBJ2-7; D is perhaps TRBD2 (7 bases). Germline CDR1 is LNHDA and CDR2 is SQIVND (reference sequence). V lost 1 base, J lost 2 bases, and 9 bases lay in between. This CDR3 has 14 residues. CDR3 residues: CASSIGRGPYEQYF. CDR3 DNA sequence: TGTGCCAGTAGTATAGGGCGGGGGCCCTACGAGCAGTACTTC.

This clone is a singleton in its sample. This chain connects TRBV6-5 to TRBJ1-1, with D possibly matching TRBD1 (5 bases). Germline CDR1 reads MNHEY; CDR2 reads SVGAGI. V shed 6 bases and J shed 4 bases, with 12 bases lying between them. This CDR3 spans 13 amino acids. The CDR3 loop is CASSPVGGTEAFF. The DNA of the CDR3 is TGTGCCAGCAGCCCCGTGGGGGGCACTGAAGCTTTCTTT.

The rearrangement links TRBV10-3 to TRBJ1-1; D uncertain. The CDR3 spans 15 residues. From germline, CDR1 is ENHRY and CDR2 SYGVKD. Trimming removed 0 bases at V and 3 bases at J, with 11 bases between. The DNA for the CDR3 is TGTGCCATCAGTGAGTCTACCCGCGGGGACACTGAAGCTTTCTTT. Amino acid sequence: CAISESTRGDTEAFF.

V and J are TRBV13 and TRBJ1-6; the D is unclear. Germline V CDR1 and CDR2: PRHDT, FYEKMQ (reference sequence). Trimming cost V 5 bases and J 7 bases, with 6 bases left between them. The CDR3 runs to 12 residues. In DNA form, the CDR3 reads TGTGCCAGCAGCACGGAGAATTCACCCCTCCACTTT. Its protein is CASSTENSPLHF.

V gene TRBV7-6 combines with J gene TRBJ1-3; D not resolved. Germline loops: CDR1 SGHVS, CDR2 FNYEAQ. The ends were cut back, 5 bases at V and 2 bases at J, with 19 bases in the middle. This CDR3 region has 17 residues. The CDR3: CASSRSRGLGPGNTIYF. The CDR3 region has the DNA TGTGCCAGCAGCCGATCCCGAGGTCTGGGTCCTGGAAACACCATATATTTT.

This clone occurred once. The rearrangement uses TRBV3-1 (or the pseudogene TRBV3-2) and TRBJ2-1; 15 bases are a match to TRBD2. Germline V gene lookup returns CDR1 LGHDT and CDR2 YNNKEL (reference sequence). Losses at the gene ends were 2 bases for V and 9 bases for J; bases not matched to a gene: 5. This CDR3 contains 16 residues. The CDR3 loop reads CASSQRTSGGAIEQFF. For the CDR3, the DNA is TGTGCCAGCAGCCAAAGGACTAGCGGGGGGGCCATTGAGCAGTTCTTC.

The CDR3 loop is CASSLEGTGFVSPLHF. CDR3 DNA sequence: TGCGCCAGCAGCTTGGAAGGGACAGGGTTTGTTTCACCCCTCCACTTT. The rearrangement uses TRBV5-1 and TRBJ1-6; 9 bases are shared with TRBD1. Germline V gene lookup returns CDR1 SGHRS and CDR2 YFSETQ. The CDR3 length is 16 residues. V shed 0 bases, J shed 9 bases, and the junction held 7 bases outside the gene matches.

This sequence joins TRBV28 and TRBJ2-1; TRBD2 matches at 8 bases. CDR1 is MDHEN and CDR2 is SYDVKM in the germline V gene. V lost 6 bases and J lost 4; bases outside the gene matches: 8. CDR3 size: 15 residues. CDR3 sequence (DNA): TGTGCCAGCAGACCCGGGGTAGCGGGATACAATGAGCAGTTCTTC. It codes for CASRPGVAGYNEQFF. Together with reference TRBV28 and TRBJ2-1, the CDR3 gives the full variable domain: DVKVTQSSRYLVKRTGEKVFLECVQDMDHENMFWYRQDPGLGLRLIYFSYDVKMKEKGDIPEGYSVSREKKERFSLILESASTNQTSMYLCASRPGVAGYNEQFFGPGTRLTVL.

The chain links TRBV6-1 to TRBJ1-6; D is uncertain. This CDR3 has 13 amino acids. Germline V CDR1 and CDR2: MNHNS, SASEGT. V was clipped by 2 bases and J by 9 bases, with 8 bases between them. This CDR3 reads CASSEYLPSPLHF. The CDR3, as DNA: TGTGCCAGCAGTGAATATCTTCCTTCACCCCTCCACTTT.

The chain joins TRBV5-1 to TRBJ2-1; no clear D gene. This CDR3 comprises 11 residues. Trimming removed 1 base at V and 10 bases at J, with 6 bases between. CDR1 and CDR2 (germline): SGHRS, YFSETQ. The CDR3 sequence: CASSLTEEQFF. CDR3 nucleotides: TGCGCCAGCAGCTTGACCGAGGAGCAGTTCTTC.

The chain joins TRBV14 to TRBJ1-2; D perhaps matches TRBD1 (5 bases). Germline V gene sequence: CDR1 SGHDN, CDR2 FVKESK. V was pared by 4 bases and J by 6 bases, with 12 bases between. The CDR3 covers 13 residues. The DNA of the CDR3 is TGTGCCAGCAGCCTACAGGCCCGCGATGGCTACACCTTC. Its protein is CASSLQARDGYTF.

The sample holds one count of this clone. The rearrangement uses TRBV6-5 and TRBJ2-5; a possible D gene is TRBD2 (5 bases). This CDR3 has 13 residues. Germline V gives CDR1 MNHEY, CDR2 SVGAGI. Deletions cut 4 bases from V and 3 bases from J, with 9 bases between. CDR3 sequence: CASSSGLEETQYF. CDR3 in DNA: TGTGCCAGCAGTTCCGGACTGGAAGAGACCCAGTACTTC.

The chain couples TRBV2 to TRBJ2-2; D is perhaps TRBD1 (6 bases). From germline, CDR1 is SNHLY and CDR2 FYNNEI. CDR3 size: 16 residues. Trimming took off 7 bases at V and 3 bases at J, with 18 bases between the two ends. The CDR3 sequence: CASTLGHLGDTGELFF. The CDR3 DNA is TGTGCCAGCACTCTGGGACACCTAGGGGACACCGGGGAGCTGTTTTTT. The full variable domain, completed using reference TRBV2 and TRBJ2-2, is EPEVTQTPSHQVTQMGQEVILRCVPISNHLYFYWYRQILGQKVEFLVSFYNNEISEKSEIFDDQFSVERPDGSNFTLKIRSTKLEDSAMYFCASTLGHLGDTGELFFGEGSRLTVL.

The V and J genes are TRBV12-5 and TRBJ2-1; 11 nucleotides line up with TRBD2. This CDR3 is built from 14 residues. The trim removed 6 bases at V and 10 bases at J, leaving 8 bases unmatched. Germline assignment: CDR1 LGHNT and CDR2 FRNRAP. This CDR3 is CASGPSGGPLEQFF. CDR3 bases: TGTGCTAGTGGGCCTAGCGGGGGGCCGTTGGAGCAGTTCTTC. The full variable domain, in which reference TRBV12-5 and TRBJ2-1 provide the parts outside the CDR3, is DARVTQTPRHKVTEMGQEVTMRCQPILGHNTVFWYRQTMMQGLELLAYFRNRAPLDDSGMPKDRFSAEMPDATLATLKIQPSEPRDSAVYFCASGPSGGPLEQFFGPGTRLTVL.

The chain has TRBV7-2 and TRBJ2-7, with D tentatively TRBD2 (7 bases). CDR3 length: 16 amino acids. V shed 3 bases and J shed 0 bases, with 15 bases lying between them. Germline V gene lookup returns CDR1 SGHTA and CDR2 FQGNSA. The CDR3 protein is CASSLGGTPFSYEQYF. Written as DNA, the CDR3 is TGTGCCAGCAGCTTGGGAGGGACACCTTTCTCCTACGAGCAGTACTTC.

This clone showed up just a few times. J is TRBJ2-5 and V is TRBV3-1 (or the pseudogene TRBV3-2); TRBD2 agrees at 11 bases. The germline V gene has CDR1 LGHDT and CDR2 YNNKEL (reference sequence). This CDR3 is 14 amino acids long. Losses at the gene ends were 1 base for V and 5 bases for J; bases not matched to a gene: 0. DNA of the CDR3: TGTGCCAGCAGCCAAGCTAGCGGGGGGGAGACCCAGTACTTC. Amino acids: CASSQASGGETQYF.

This rearrangement joins TRBV27 to TRBJ1-1, with D unresolved. The CDR3 contains 14 residues. Trimming left V 7 bases short and J 8 bases short, with 20 bases between. CDR1 and CDR2 from the germline V gene are MNHEY and SMNVEV (reference sequence). The CDR3 loop is CASTPGSVGSEAFF. For the CDR3, the DNA is TGTGCCAGCACACCAGGATCGGTTGGCTCCGAAGCTTTCTTT.